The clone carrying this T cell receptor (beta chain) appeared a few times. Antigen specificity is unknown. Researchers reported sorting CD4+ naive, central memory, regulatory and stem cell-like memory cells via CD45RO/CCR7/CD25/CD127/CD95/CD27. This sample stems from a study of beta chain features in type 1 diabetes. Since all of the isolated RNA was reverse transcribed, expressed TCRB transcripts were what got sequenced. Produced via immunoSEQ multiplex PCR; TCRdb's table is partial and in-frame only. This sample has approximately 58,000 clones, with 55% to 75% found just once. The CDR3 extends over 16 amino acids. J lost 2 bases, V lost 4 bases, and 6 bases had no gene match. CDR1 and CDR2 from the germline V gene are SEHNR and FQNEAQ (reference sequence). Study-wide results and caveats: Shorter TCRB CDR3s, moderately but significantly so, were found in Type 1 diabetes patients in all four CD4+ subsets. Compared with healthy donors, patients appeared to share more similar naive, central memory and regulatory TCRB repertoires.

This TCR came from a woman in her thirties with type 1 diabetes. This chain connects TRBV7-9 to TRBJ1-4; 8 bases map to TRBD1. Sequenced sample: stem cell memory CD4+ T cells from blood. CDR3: CASSSDRVGTNEKLFF. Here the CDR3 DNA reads TGTGCCAGCAGCTCGGACAGGGTTGGGACTAATGAAAAACTGTTTTTT.